This T cell receptor (beta chain) was sequenced during a study of blood T cell repertoires in COVID-19. Study at large: Samples representing acute and convalescent COVID-19 were sourced from the United States, Italy and Spain. PBMCs, B-cell-depleted T cells, or T cells provided the cDNA or gDNA that made up the material.

In the study's own analysis: Amplified reference gene primers provided the basis for estimating nucleated cell counts. TCRdb's table, derived via immunoSEQ multiplex PCR, lists solely in-frame clones and lacks some. V and J calls plus clone size are reproduced from that table; the DNA served to infer D and trimming. The sample records about 78,000 clones, approximately 86% being singletons. The CDR3 runs to 11 residues. Trimming took 3 bases from V and 7 from J, leaving 4 bases between them. This rearrangement joins TRBV12-3 or TRBV12-4 to TRBJ2-1; D is unclear. The specimen was peripheral blood. This TCR derives from a man in his forties or fifties with active or convalescent COVID-19. CDR3: CASSFQNEQFF. The CDR3 nucleotides are TGTGCCAGCAGTTTTCAGAATGAGCAGTTCTTC.